What follows are 4 T cell receptor beta chains derived from one specimen sequenced in a study of cytomegalovirus exposure and HLA in healthy donors. The primer mix had 60 Vbeta and 13 Jbeta primers. Assay: immunoSEQ multiplex PCR; the TCRdb copy retains only in-frame clones and omits some. This table lists around 50,000 clones. Sequencing used PBMCs. The receptor set was obtained from a woman aged 40 to 50 in good health and CMV-seronegative.

The chain employs TRBV5-4 and TRBJ1-5; 8 bases are shared with TRBD1. V was clipped by 0 bases and J by 4 bases; unmatched bases: 0. The germline gives CDR1 SGHNT, CDR2 YYREEE (reference sequence). This CDR3 has 14 residues. CDR3 nucleotides: TGTGCCAGCAGCTTGGACAGGGGGAATCAGCCCCAGCATTTT. This encodes CASSLDRGNQPQHF.

J is TRBJ1-5 and V is TRBV7-2, with D unclear. CDR1 is SGHTA, CDR2 FQGNSA, per germline. V shed 5 bases and J shed 3 bases, with 8 bases lying between them. CDR3 size: 13 residues. CDR3 sequence reads: CASSQAVNQPQHF. The CDR3 region has the DNA TGTGCCAGCAGCCAGGCCGTCAATCAGCCCCAGCATTTT.

The chain recombines TRBV7-9 with TRBJ2-2, with a weak D call TRBD2 (5 bases). Germline CDR1 SEHNR, CDR2 FQNEAQ (reference sequence). The germline V and J ends were trimmed by 5 bases and 6 bases, with 7 bases remaining between them. CDR3 length equals 12 residues. In DNA form, the CDR3 reads TGTGCCAGCAGCCGGGGAGCCGGGGAGCTGTTTTTT. Translation: CASSRGAGELFF. Variable domain in full (rest from reference TRBV7-9 and TRBJ2-2): DTGVSQNPRHKITKRGQNVTFRCDPISEHNRLYWYRQTLGQGPEFLTYFQNEAQLEKSRLLSDRFSAERPKGSFSTLEIQRTEQGDSAMYLCASSRGAGELFFGEGSRLTVL.

This sequence joins TRBV5-1 and TRBJ1-1; a possible D gene is TRBD1 (5 bases). This CDR3 contains 14 residues. Germline lookup yields CDR1 SGHRS and CDR2 YFSETQ. With 4 bases removed from V and 0 bases from J, the gap between germline ends came to 10 bases. DNA of the CDR3: TGCGCCAGCAGCATCGGACATCTGAACACTGAAGCTTTCTTT. This encodes CASSIGHLNTEAFF.